Below are 27 T cell receptor beta chains sequenced from a single sample in a study of T-cell reconstitution after alpha-beta-depleted transplantation in children. Researchers prepared the TCRbeta library using unique molecular identifiers, the study reports. TCRdb passed the PCR reads through MiXCR, listing each CDR3 protein once. This sample has around 600,000 distinct CDR3 sequences, with around 16% found just once. The specimen was PBMCs from the stem cell graft donor, collected from the stem cell graft. The receptors stem from a human donor who donated a stem cell graft to a child with acute myeloid leukemia.

This clonotype has only one observation. The chain joins TRBV4-1 to TRBJ2-6; 8 bases agree with TRBD2. The CDR3 covers 21 residues. V lost 0 bases and J lost 0; bases outside the gene matches: 13. CDR1 is MGHRA, CDR2 YSYEKL, per germline. This CDR3 is CASSQDRRGSGAISGANVLTF. DNA of the CDR3: TGCGCCAGCAGCCAAGATCGGCGGGGTAGCGGGGCTATCTCTGGGGCCAACGTCCTGACTTTC.

The chain uses TRBV20-1 and TRBJ2-1, with D perhaps assigned TRBD1 or TRBD2 (5 bases each). Germline-derived CDR1 and CDR2 are DFQATT and SNEGSKA (reference sequence). V lost 7 bases to trimming and J lost 0 bases, with 7 bases between them. CDR3 length: 12 amino acids. Written as DNA, the CDR3 is TGCAGTGGGGGGAGCTCCTACAATGAGCAGTTCTTC. It translates to CSGGSSYNEQFF.

The chain is built from TRBV27 and TRBJ1-4; no reliable D call. This CDR3 has 15 residues. Germline V lookup: CDR1 MNHEY, CDR2 SMNVEV (reference sequence). The ends were cut back, 1 base at V and 0 bases at J, with 6 bases in the middle. The CDR3 DNA sequence: TGTGCCAGCAGTTTATGGGGATCAACTAATGAAAAACTGTTTTTT. Protein: CASSLWGSTNEKLFF.

The sample holds a few counts of this clonotype. This chain links TRBV4-3 with TRBJ1-5; D gene unclear. The CDR3 runs 14 residues. From germline, CDR1 is LGHNA and CDR2 YSLEER. The V and J ends lost 0 bases and 4 bases respectively, with 7 bases between them. In DNA, the CDR3 is TGCGCCAGCAGCCAAGATGGAAGGAATCAGCCCCAGCATTTT. Translation: CASSQDGRNQPQHF.

This clonotype was counted ten times or more. The J gene is TRBJ2-7, the V gene TRBV20-1, with D tentatively TRBD2 (6 bases). This CDR3 is built from 14 residues. CDR1 DFQATT and CDR2 SNEGSKA come from the germline V gene (reference sequence). With 1 base removed from V and 1 base from J, the gap between germline ends came to 11 bases. The CDR3: CSARGGLLSYEQYF. CDR3 sequence (DNA): TGCAGTGCTAGAGGGGGACTCCTTTCCTACGAGCAGTACTTC.

This rearrangement joins TRBV11-2 to TRBJ1-4, with D maybe TRBD1 (5 bases). V was shortened by 1 base and J by 0 bases, with 6 bases between the two germline ends. The germline V gene encodes CDR1 SGHAT and CDR2 FQNNGV. The CDR3 extends over 15 amino acids. CDR3 nucleotide sequence: TGTGCCAGCAGCTTAGTGGGGCCAACTAATGAAAAACTGTTTTTT. Protein product: CASSLVGPTNEKLFF. Full variable domain (rest looked up from reference TRBV11-2 and TRBJ1-4): EAGVAQSPRYKIIEKRQSVAFWCNPISGHATLYWYQQILGQGPKLLIQFQNNGVVDDSQLPKDRFSAERLKGVDSTLKIQPAKLEDSAVYLCASSLVGPTNEKLFFGSGTQLSVL.

This clonotype was counted many times. The CDR3 DNA reads as TGTGCCAGCACCCAACTAGGGGCACCCCTCCACTTT. Encoded protein: CASTQLGAPLHF. The J gene is TRBJ1-6, the V gene TRBV12-3 or TRBV12-4; D is perhaps TRBD1 (5 bases). The CDR3 has 12 amino acids. Trimming removed 7 bases from V and 11 bases from J, with 12 bases in between.

CDR3 DNA sequence: TGTGCCAGCAGTTTAGGTGGAGGGGCCACCGGGGAGCTGTTTTTT. Translated: CASSLGGGATGELFF. The V call is TRBV27, the J call TRBJ2-2; TRBD2 might be the D (6 bases). The CDR3 covers 15 residues. Germline V CDR1 and CDR2: MNHEY, SMNVEV (reference sequence). Trimming pared 2 bases from V and 4 bases from J, leaving 11 bases between.

The chain uses TRBV20-1 and TRBJ2-3, with D possibly being TRBD1 or TRBD2 (6 bases each). This CDR3 region has 18 residues. CDR1 is DFQATT and CDR2 is SNEGSKA in the germline V gene (reference sequence). Trimming stripped 4 bases from V and 4 bases from J, with 27 bases between. CDR3 region: CSAIPPERRGIPPDTQYF. In DNA, the CDR3 is TGCAGTGCTATTCCCCCGGAGCGGAGGGGGATCCCTCCAGATACGCAGTATTTT.

The CDR3 region is CASSGGGARAGELFF. CDR3 in DNA: TGCGCCAGCAGCGGGGGAGGTGCTCGCGCCGGGGAGCTGTTTTTT. This chain connects TRBV5-1 to TRBJ2-2; possibly TRBD2 for D (6 bases). The CDR3 covers 15 residues. V lost 4 bases and J lost 6, with 16 bases in between. Germline V lookup: CDR1 SGHRS, CDR2 YFSETQ.

This clonotype occurred many times. This chain links TRBV29-1 with TRBJ2-5; D perhaps matches TRBD2 (5 bases). The V gene's germline CDR1 is SQVTM and CDR2 ANQGSEA. The V end was cut by 3 bases, the J end by 1 base, with 9 bases between. The CDR3 covers 13 residues. For the CDR3, the DNA is TGCAGCGTTGAGTTCGGGATCCAAGAGACCCAGTACTTC. Encoded protein: CSVEFGIQETQYF.

This clonotype came up a few times. V usage is TRBV6-2 or TRBV6-3 and J usage is TRBJ2-7; 9 positions match TRBD1. Germline loops: CDR1 MNHEY, CDR2 SVGEGT. V lost 6 bases to trimming and J lost 3 bases; unmatched junction nucleotides: 9. This CDR3 spans 15 amino acids. The CDR3 protein is CASSAAGTGNYEQYF. The CDR3 DNA reads as TGTGCCAGCAGCGCCGCCGGGACAGGGAACTACGAGCAGTACTTC.

A word on this clonotype: A much larger clonotype is one base distant, so this may be a read error. The chain is built from TRBV6-1 and TRBJ2-1; D might be TRBD1 (6 bases). This CDR3 has 15 amino acids. The V gene's germline CDR1 is MNHNS and CDR2 SASEGT. The CDR3 bases are TGTGCCAGCAGTCTGACCGGGACACTTTACAATGACCAGTTCTTC. It specifies CASSLTGTLYNDQFF.

This clonotype was found many times. The chain has TRBV4-2 and TRBJ2-1; 15 bases match TRBD2. The CDR3 has 15 amino acids. V trimming: 4 bases; J trimming: 8 bases; junction bases outside the gene matches: 3. CDR1 is LGHNA, CDR2 YNFKEQ, per germline. DNA for the CDR3: TGTGCCAGCAGCCGACGGACTAGCGGGGGGGATGAGCAGTTCTTC. Translated: CASSRRTSGGDEQFF.

CDR3 region: CASSARGTTEAFF. In DNA, the CDR3 is TGTGCCAGCAGCGCCAGAGGCACAACTGAAGCTTTCTTT. This chain uses TRBV5-5 with TRBJ1-1; D not certain. This CDR3 contains 13 residues. CDR1 is SGHKS and CDR2 is YYEKEE in the germline V gene (reference sequence). The V gene lost 4 bases and the J gene lost 5 bases, with 12 bases spanning the gap.

With regard to this clonotype: A single base separates this from a much larger clone, so it may be a read error. The chain combines TRBV29-1 with TRBJ2-1; 9 nucleotides align to TRBD1. The CDR3 has 14 amino acids. V lost 5 bases to trimming and J lost 4 bases; unmatched junction nucleotides: 6. Germline CDR1 reads SQVTM; CDR2 reads ANQGSEA. In DNA form, the CDR3 reads TGCAGCGTTCGTGCCGGGACAGGGTACAATGAGCAGTTCTTC. Protein product: CSVRAGTGYNEQFF.

V gene TRBV5-1 combines with J gene TRBJ1-2; 7 bases line up with TRBD1. Losses at the gene ends were 0 bases for V and 8 bases for J; bases not matched to a gene: 10. CDR1 is SGHRS, CDR2 YFSETQ, per germline. The CDR3 is 15 residues long. The CDR3: CASSLDWTGIGGYTF. In DNA form, the CDR3 reads TGCGCCAGCAGCTTGGATTGGACAGGCATTGGGGGCTACACCTTC.

This clonotype was counted at least ten times. The V call is TRBV9, the J call TRBJ1-1; 7 bases agree with TRBD1. The junction had 6 bases not matched to a gene; V was cut back by 6 bases and J by 4 bases. This CDR3 has 13 amino acids. CDR1 SGDLS and CDR2 YYNGEE come from the germline V gene. The CDR3 reads CASKGARGTEAFF. Written as DNA, the CDR3 is TGTGCCAGCAAGGGGGCGCGGGGCACTGAAGCTTTCTTT.

The J gene is TRBJ1-6, the V gene TRBV6-1; no firm D call. The CDR3 is 17 amino acids. Germline V gives CDR1 MNHNS, CDR2 SASEGT. V was cut by 1 base and J by 1 base, with 11 bases left in between. The CDR3 loop reads CASSEVWTQSYNSPLHF. For the CDR3, the DNA is TGTGCCAGCAGTGAAGTTTGGACCCAGTCCTATAATTCACCCCTCCACTTT.

This clonotype was counted a few times. The CDR3, as DNA: TGCGCCAGCAGCGAAGGGACTCGGCCACCCCTCCACTTT. It specifies CASSEGTRPPLHF. This rearrangement joins TRBV5-1 to TRBJ1-6; D might be TRBD1 (5 bases). The CDR3 sequence is 13 residues long. V shed 4 bases and J shed 11 bases, with 13 bases lying between them. Germline V gene lookup returns CDR1 SGHRS and CDR2 YFSETQ.

This chain joins TRBV7-7 and TRBJ2-5; the match to TRBD1 covers 10 bases. The CDR3 covers 17 residues. Trimming cost V 0 bases and J 6 bases; bases outside gene matches: 10. Germline lookup yields CDR1 SSHAT and CDR2 FNYEAQ (reference sequence). The CDR3 protein is CASSLASGTGAGKTQYF. The DNA for the CDR3 is TGTGCCAGCAGCTTAGCCTCCGGGACAGGGGCCGGAAAGACCCAGTACTTC.

The V gene is TRBV3-1, the J gene TRBJ2-2; D perhaps matches TRBD2 (6 bases). V lost 6 bases, J lost 2 bases, and 13 bases lay in between. From germline, CDR1 is LGHDT and CDR2 YNNKEL (reference sequence). CDR3 length: 15 amino acids. The CDR3 nucleotides read TGTGCCAGCAGGCCTTGGCGGGATAACACCGGGGAGCTGTTTTTT. Translation: CASRPWRDNTGELFF. Full variable domain (missing parts from reference TRBV3-1 and TRBJ2-2): DTAVSQTPKYLVTQMGNDKSIKCEQNLGHDTMYWYKQDSKKFLKIMFSYNNKELIINETVPNRFSPKSPDKAHLNLHINSLELGDSAVYFCASRPWRDNTGELFFGEGSRLTVL.

This clonotype was recorded many times. DNA of the CDR3: TGCAGTGCGAGGGGACTAGCGGGGGGGTATGAGCAGTTCTTC. This gives the protein CSARGLAGGYEQFF. V gene TRBV20-1 combines with J gene TRBJ2-1, with 16 bases aligning to TRBD2. The CDR3 is 14 residues long. From germline, CDR1 is DFQATT and CDR2 SNEGSKA (reference sequence). V trimming: 6 bases; J trimming: 8 bases; junction bases outside the gene matches: 4.

Worth noting for this clonotype: With a much larger clone just one base away, this may be a read error. The chain has TRBV29-1 and TRBJ2-3; D uncertain. This CDR3 spans 12 amino acids. V dropped 6 bases and J dropped 4 bases, with 11 bases sitting between them. Germline V CDR1 and CDR2: SQVTM, ANQGSEA. Written as DNA, the CDR3 is TGCAGCGTGGGCTTGAACGCAGATACGCAGTATTTT. Translating it yields CSVGLNADTQYF.

This clonotype showed up many times. The gene calls are TRBV12-3 or TRBV12-4 and TRBJ1-3; D is unresolved. V was shortened by 7 bases and J by 4 bases, with 8 bases between the two germline ends. There are 12 residues in the CDR3. CDR3 DNA sequence: TGTGCCAGCACCCTGGGAGGAAACACCATATATTTT. This codes for CASTLGGNTIYF.

In this sample, this clonotype turned up many times. V and J are TRBV30 and TRBJ2-7; D unresolved. V gave up 0 bases and J gave up 3 bases, with 9 bases separating them. Germline V gives CDR1 GTSNPN, CDR2 SVGIG (reference sequence). The CDR3 has 13 amino acids. For the CDR3, the DNA is TGTGCCTGGAGTGTTGCGGCAGTCTACGAGCAGTACTTC. Protein: CAWSVAAVYEQYF.

Many counts were recorded for this clonotype. This sequence joins TRBV20-1 and TRBJ2-1, with D possibly being TRBD1 or TRBD2 (6 bases each). This CDR3 spans 14 amino acids. Germline CDR1 is DFQATT and CDR2 is SNEGSKA (reference sequence). Trimming cost V 1 base and J 9 bases, with 16 bases left between them. CDR3 in DNA: TGCAGTGCTAGAGCCAGGGAAGGGGGGACTGAGCAGTTCTTC. Amino acid sequence: CSARAREGGTEQFF.